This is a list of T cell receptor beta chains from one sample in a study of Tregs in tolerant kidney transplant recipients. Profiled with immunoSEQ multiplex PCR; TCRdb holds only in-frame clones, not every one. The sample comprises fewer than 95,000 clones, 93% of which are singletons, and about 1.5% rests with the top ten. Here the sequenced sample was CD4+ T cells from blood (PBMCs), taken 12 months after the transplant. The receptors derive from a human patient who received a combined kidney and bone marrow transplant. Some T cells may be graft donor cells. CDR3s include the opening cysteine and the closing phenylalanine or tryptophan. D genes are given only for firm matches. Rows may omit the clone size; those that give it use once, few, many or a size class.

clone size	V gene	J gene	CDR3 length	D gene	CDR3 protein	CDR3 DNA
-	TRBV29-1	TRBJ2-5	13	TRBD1	CSVNRGRQETQYF	TGCAGCGTAAACAGGGGGCGTCAAGAGACCCAGTACTTC
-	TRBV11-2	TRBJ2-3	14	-	CASSLLPDSDTQYF	TGTGCCAGCAGCTTATTACCGGACTCAGATACGCAGTATTTT
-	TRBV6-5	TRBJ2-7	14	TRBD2	CASSWERESREQYF	TGTGCCAGCAGTTGGGAGCGGGAGTCACGAGAGCAGTACTTC
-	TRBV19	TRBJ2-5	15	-	CASSIANRETETQYF	TGTGCCAGTAGTATAGCTAACAGGGAAACGGAGACCCAGTACTTC
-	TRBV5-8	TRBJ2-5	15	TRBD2	CASSLGLAGGETQYF	TGTGCCAGCAGCTTGGGGCTAGCGGGAGGTGAGACCCAGTACTTC
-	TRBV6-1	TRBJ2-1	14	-	CASKGKATGNEQFF	TGTGCCAGCAAGGGGAAAGCGACGGGTAATGAGCAGTTCTTC
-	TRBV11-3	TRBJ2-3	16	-	CASSLGLARNTDTQYF	TGTGCCAGCAGCTTAGGGCTAGCAAGAAACACAGATACGCAGTATTTT
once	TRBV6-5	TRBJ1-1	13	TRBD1	CASRRGRDTEAFF	TGTGCCAGCAGGAGGGGGCGGGACACTGAAGCTTTCTTT
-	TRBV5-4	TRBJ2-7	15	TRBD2	CASSLGLADTYEQYF	TGTGCCAGCAGCTTGGGACTAGCGGATACCTACGAGCAGTACTTC
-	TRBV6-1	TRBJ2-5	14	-	CASSRGAGPETQYF	TGTGCCAGCAGTCGTGGGGCAGGGCCAGAGACCCAGTACTTC
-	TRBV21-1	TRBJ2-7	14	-	CASSSRDRVHEQYF	TGTGCCAGCAGCAGCCGGGACAGGGTCCACGAGCAGTACTTC
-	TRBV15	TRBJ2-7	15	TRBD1	CATSRAGTGGYEQYF	TGTGCCACCAGCCGAGCCGGGACAGGGGGCTACGAGCAGTACTTC
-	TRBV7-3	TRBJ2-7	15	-	CASSPLTSASSEQYF	TGTGCCAGCAGCCCACTCACGAGTGCGAGTTCCGAGCAGTACTTC
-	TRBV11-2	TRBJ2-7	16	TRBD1	CASSLELGTGVYEQYF	TGTGCCAGCAGCTTAGAATTGGGGACAGGGGTCTACGAGCAGTACTTC
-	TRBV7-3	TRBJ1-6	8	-	CAGDRFHF	TGTGCCGGAGACAGGTTTCACTTT
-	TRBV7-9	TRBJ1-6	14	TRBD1	CASSEGQGVSPLHF	TGTGCCAGCAGCGAGGGACAGGGGGTCTCCCCCCTCCACTTT
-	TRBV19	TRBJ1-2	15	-	CASSIGPDSNYGYTF	TGTGCCAGTAGTATAGGTCCAGACTCTAACTATGGCTACACCTTC
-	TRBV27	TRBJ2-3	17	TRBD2	CASKRMASGSLVDTQYF	TGTGCCAGCAAAAGGATGGCTAGCGGGAGTTTAGTGGATACGCAGTATTTT
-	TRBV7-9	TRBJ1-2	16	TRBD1	CASSHDRGSQPYGYTF	TGTGCCAGCAGCCACGACAGGGGCAGTCAACCCTATGGCTACACCTTC
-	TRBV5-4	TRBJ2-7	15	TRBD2	CASSSPTSGRYEQYF	TGTGCCAGCAGCTCGCCGACTAGCGGGAGGTACGAGCAGTACTTC
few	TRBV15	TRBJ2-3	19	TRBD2	CATSRPGRGAGGPSDTQYF	TGTGCCACCAGCAGACCTGGGAGGGGAGCGGGAGGGCCCTCGGATACGCAGTATTTT
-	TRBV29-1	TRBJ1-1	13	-	CSVEWGENTEAFF	TGCAGCGTTGAATGGGGCGAGAACACTGAAGCTTTCTTT
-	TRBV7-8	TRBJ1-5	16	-	CASSLGEGSFYQPQHF	TGTGCCAGCAGCTTAGGGGAGGGGTCGTTTTATCAGCCCCAGCATTTT
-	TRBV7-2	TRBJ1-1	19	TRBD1	CASSLRSATGGFMLGEAFF	TGTGCCAGCAGCCTACGGAGCGCCACAGGGGGCTTCATGCTTGGTGAAGCTTTCTTT
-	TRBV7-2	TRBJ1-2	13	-	CASSLEEFYGYTF	TGTGCCAGCAGCCTCGAGGAGTTCTATGGCTACACCTTC
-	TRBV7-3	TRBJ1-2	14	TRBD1	CASSPGRGSYGYTF	TGTGCCAGCAGCCCCGGCAGGGGGTCCTATGGCTACACCTTC
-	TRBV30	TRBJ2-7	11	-	CAWSQGYEQYF	TGTGCCTGGAGCCAGGGCTACGAGCAGTACTTC
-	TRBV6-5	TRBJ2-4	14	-	CASRERVAKNIQYF	TGTGCCAGCAGGGAACGGGTAGCCAAAAACATTCAGTACTTC
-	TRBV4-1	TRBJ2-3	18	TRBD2	CASSQDPRLAGSTDTQYF	TGCGCCAGCAGCCAAGATCCCCGACTAGCGGGGAGCACAGATACGCAGTATTTT
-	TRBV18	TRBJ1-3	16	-	CASSPPRGYSGNTIYF	TGTGCCAGCTCACCACCCCGCGGTTACTCTGGAAACACCATATATTTT
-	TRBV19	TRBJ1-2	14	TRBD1	CASSDRGANYGYTF	TGTGCCAGTAGCGACAGGGGAGCTAACTATGGCTACACCTTC
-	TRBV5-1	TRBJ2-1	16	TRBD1	CASSLGEWDRAAEQFF	TGCGCCAGCAGCTTGGGCGAGTGGGACAGGGCGGCTGAGCAGTTCTTC
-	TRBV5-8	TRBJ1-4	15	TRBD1	CASSSRGPTNEKLFF	TGTGCCAGCAGCTCGAGGGGGCCAACTAATGAAAAACTGTTTTTT
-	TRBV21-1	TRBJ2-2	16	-	CASSKPGHTHTGELFF	TGTGCCAGCAGCAAACCGGGACATACTCACACCGGGGAGCTGTTTTTT
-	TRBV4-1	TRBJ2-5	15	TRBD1	CASSSSTGGGETQYF	TGCGCCAGCAGCTCTAGTACAGGGGGTGGTGAGACCCAGTACTTC
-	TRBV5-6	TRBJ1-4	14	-	CASSLGQYKEKLFF	TGTGCCAGCAGCTTGGGACAGTATAAAGAAAAACTGTTTTTT
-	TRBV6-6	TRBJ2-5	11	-	CASAAQETQYF	TGTGCCAGCGCGGCTCAAGAGACCCAGTACTTC
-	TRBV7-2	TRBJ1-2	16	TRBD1	CASSLGDRGRNYGYTF	TGTGCCAGCAGCTTAGGGGACAGGGGGCGTAACTATGGCTACACCTTC
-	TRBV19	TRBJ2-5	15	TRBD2	CASSILAGLIETQYF	TGTGCCAGTAGTATCTTAGCGGGATTAATTGAGACCCAGTACTTC
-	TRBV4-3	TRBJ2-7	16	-	CASSQGPSSAGYEQYF	TGCGCCAGCAGCCAAGGACCCAGTTCAGCGGGCTACGAGCAGTACTTC
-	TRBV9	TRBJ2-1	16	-	CASSAGLGLAYNEQFF	TGTGCCAGCAGCGCGGGATTGGGACTCGCCTACAATGAGCAGTTCTTC